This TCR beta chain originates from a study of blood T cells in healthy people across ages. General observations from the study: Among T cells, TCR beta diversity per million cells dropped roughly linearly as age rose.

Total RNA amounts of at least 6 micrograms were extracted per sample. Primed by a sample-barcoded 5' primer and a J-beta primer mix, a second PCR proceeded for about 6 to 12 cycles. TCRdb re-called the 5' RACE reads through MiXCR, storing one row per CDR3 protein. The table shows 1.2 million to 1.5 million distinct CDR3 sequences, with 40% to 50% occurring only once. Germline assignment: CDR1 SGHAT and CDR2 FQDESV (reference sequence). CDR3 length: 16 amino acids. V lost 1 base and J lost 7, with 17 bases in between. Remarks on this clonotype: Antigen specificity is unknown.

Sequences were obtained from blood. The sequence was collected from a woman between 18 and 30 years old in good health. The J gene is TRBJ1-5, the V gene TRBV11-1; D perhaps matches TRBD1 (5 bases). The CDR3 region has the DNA TGTGCCAGCAGCTTAGAAAGGGGCGGCCAACGGCAGCCCCAGCATTTT. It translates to CASSLERGGQRQPQHF.